This is a list of T cell receptor beta chains from one sample in a study of CD8 T cells in ankylosing spondylitis. TCRdb called the 5' RACE reads again in MiXCR, with one record for every CDR3 protein. The table includes about 150,000 distinct CDR3 sequences, under 45% detected once. The specimen was synovial fluid, either unsorted or a sorted T cell fraction (not recorded which). The receptors derive from a male donor with ankylosing spondylitis. Both conserved end residues are part of each CDR3. The order of the fields is clone size, V gene, J gene, D gene, CDR3 DNA, CDR3 protein. A D gene is named only where the DNA matches it firmly. Some rows mark clone size as missing; the rest say once, few, many or name a class of expanded clone.

size: .
V: TRBV5-1
J: TRBJ2-1
D: .
DNA: TGCGCCAGCAGCCTTGGCAGTACCTACAATGAGCAGTTCTTC
CDR3: CASSLGSTYNEQFF

size: few
V: TRBV20-1
J: TRBJ2-7
D: .
DNA: TGCAGTGCTAGTCCTCGGACATCCTACGAGCAGTACTTC
CDR3: CSASPRTSYEQYF

size: few
V: TRBV6-4
J: TRBJ2-3
D: .
DNA: TGTGCCAGCAGTGACGAAACAGGCACAGATACGCAGTATTTT
CDR3: CASSDETGTDTQYF

size: .
V: TRBV28
J: TRBJ1-5
D: .
DNA: TGTGCCAGCAGTTTTAAGGTCAGTCGGCAGCCCCAGCATTTT
CDR3: CASSFKVSRQPQHF

size: .
V: TRBV6-1
J: TRBJ1-2
D: .
DNA: TGTGCCAGCAGGGGAGGACTGATGTATGGCTACACCTTC
CDR3: CASRGGLMYGYTF

size: many
V: TRBV28
J: TRBJ1-2
D: .
DNA: TGTGCCAGCAGTTCCGGGGGATACTATGGCTACACCTTC
CDR3: CASSSGGYYGYTF

size: .
V: TRBV7-9
J: TRBJ1-1
D: .
DNA: TGTGCCAGCAGCTTAAACATAATGAACACTGAAGCTTTCTTT
CDR3: CASSLNIMNTEAFF

size: few
V: TRBV3-1
J: TRBJ2-3
D: TRBD2
DNA: TGTGCCAGCAGCCAAGCGGGGGGGCCGGCAGATACGCAGTATTTT
CDR3: CASSQAGGPADTQYF

size: .
V: TRBV6-2/TRBV6-3
J: TRBJ1-2
D: .
DNA: TGTGCCAGCAAAACAGGAGTCTATGGCTACACCTTC
CDR3: CASKTGVYGYTF

size: .
V: TRBV6-1
J: TRBJ2-7
D: .
DNA: TGTGCCAGCAGAGACAGGAGTCCCTCCGAGCAGTACTTC
CDR3: CASRDRSPSEQYF

size: .
V: TRBV5-1
J: TRBJ2-7
D: .
DNA: TGCGCCAGCAGTTGGGCGGGGGCCTCCTACGAGCAGTACTTC
CDR3: CASSWAGASYEQYF

size: few
V: TRBV13
J: TRBJ2-3
D: .
DNA: TGTGCCAGCAGCTTAGGACAGTACACAGATACGCAGTATTTT
CDR3: CASSLGQYTDTQYF

size: .
V: TRBV12-3/TRBV12-4
J: TRBJ2-3
D: .
DNA: TGTGCCAGCAGTCCCGAATACACAGATACGCAGTATTTT
CDR3: CASSPEYTDTQYF

size: .
V: TRBV28
J: TRBJ2-2
D: TRBD2
DNA: TGTGCCAGCAGCCACCCGTGTCTGGGTTGCGGGAGGGCCTACCCCGGGGAGCTGTTTTTT
CDR3: CASSHPCLGCGRAYPGELFF

size: .
V: TRBV6-5
J: TRBJ1-1
D: TRBD1
DNA: TGTGCCAGCAGTTCCCGGACAGGGGACGTTACTGAAGCTTTCTTT
CDR3: CASSSRTGDVTEAFF

size: few
V: TRBV6-4
J: TRBJ2-2
D: .
DNA: TGTGCCAGCAGTGACTCTGGCACCGGGGAGCTGTTTTTT
CDR3: CASSDSGTGELFF

size: few
V: TRBV12-5
J: TRBJ1-2
D: .
DNA: TGTGCTAGTGGTTCCCCCGGGCAGACTAACTATGGCTACACCTTC
CDR3: CASGSPGQTNYGYTF

size: .
V: TRBV4-3
J: TRBJ2-7
D: TRBD2
DNA: TGCGCCAGCAGCCAAGAGCGGCGGGAGGAATCCTACGAGCAGTACTTC
CDR3: CASSQERREESYEQYF

size: .
V: TRBV11-2
J: TRBJ1-5
D: TRBD1
DNA: TGTGCCAGCAGCTTGGGGACAGATTATAGCAATCAGCCCCAGCATTTT
CDR3: CASSLGTDYSNQPQHF

size: .
V: TRBV11-2
J: TRBJ1-4
D: .
DNA: TGTGCCAGCAGCTTAGATAACACAGGGTGGAATGAAAAACTGTTTTTT
CDR3: CASSLDNTGWNEKLFF

size: .
V: TRBV12-3/TRBV12-4
J: TRBJ2-1
D: .
DNA: TGTGCCAGCAGTTTAGCAAGGGACCGAAACCCCTACAATGAGCAGTTCTTC
CDR3: CASSLARDRNPYNEQFF

size: .
V: TRBV7-6
J: TRBJ2-7
D: .
DNA: TGTGCCAGCAGCTTAGCTGCGCCCCTATCCGAGCAGTACTTC
CDR3: CASSLAAPLSEQYF

size: .
V: TRBV7-3
J: TRBJ2-7
D: TRBD2
DNA: TGTGCCAGCAGCTTACACCCCCCGCGGGAGCTTCCCTACGAGCAGTACTTC
CDR3: CASSLHPPRELPYEQYF

size: few
V: TRBV5-1
J: TRBJ2-1
D: .
DNA: TGCGCCAGCAGCTTGGTAGGGGGCTCCTACAATGAGCAGTTCTTC
CDR3: CASSLVGGSYNEQFF

size: few
V: TRBV9
J: TRBJ2-1
D: TRBD2
DNA: TGTGCCAGCAGCGTAGAGGTACTAGCGGTGCGGGATGAGCAGTTCTTC
CDR3: CASSVEVLAVRDEQFF

size: .
V: TRBV19
J: TRBJ1-5
D: .
DNA: TGTGCCAGTAGTACGCCAACGCTCTGGAGCAGGGGATGGGTTGGCAATCAGCCCCAGCATTTT
CDR3: CASSTPTLWSRGWVGNQPQHF

size: few
V: TRBV7-8
J: TRBJ2-7
D: .
DNA: TGTGCCAGCAGCGGACCTCAGCGGGCGTTCTACGAGCAGTACTTC
CDR3: CASSGPQRAFYEQYF

size: once
V: TRBV5-5
J: TRBJ1-5
D: .
DNA: TGTGCCAGCAGCCCGTACATAAATCAGCCCCAGCATTTT
CDR3: CASSPYINQPQHF

size: few
V: TRBV12-3/TRBV12-4
J: TRBJ2-7
D: .
DNA: TGTGCCAGCAGTTTAAGGGGATATGAGCAGTACTTC
CDR3: CASSLRGYEQYF

size: many
V: TRBV7-9
J: TRBJ2-7
D: .
DNA: TGTGCCAGCAGCCAGGGTTGGGGAGACGGGGACGAGCAGTACTTC
CDR3: CASSQGWGDGDEQYF

size: .
V: TRBV6-4
J: TRBJ2-1
D: TRBD2
DNA: TGTGCCAGCAGTGAAGGGGTCGGGGGGGGTGATGAGCAGTTCTTC
CDR3: CASSEGVGGGDEQFF

size: .
V: TRBV12-3/TRBV12-4
J: TRBJ2-7
D: TRBD1
DNA: TGTGCCAGCAGTTTCCGGGGGGACAGGGAACCCTACGAGCAGTACTTC
CDR3: CASSFRGDREPYEQYF

size: few
V: TRBV28
J: TRBJ2-3
D: .
DNA: TGTGCCAGCAGTTCCAATTATGCCCTCTCCCTCGGGAGTTCCACAGATACGCAGTATTTT
CDR3: CASSSNYALSLGSSTDTQYF

size: few
V: TRBV12-3/TRBV12-4
J: TRBJ1-5
D: .
DNA: TGTGCCAGCAGTTCCGAGGCAGGTTGGGGCGCCCAGCATTTT
CDR3: CASSSEAGWGAQHF

size: .
V: TRBV27
J: TRBJ2-7
D: TRBD2
DNA: TGTGCCAGCAGTTTCGGACTAGCGGCCCAGCTTTTCTTC
CDR3: CASSFGLAAQLFF

size: .
V: TRBV5-1
J: TRBJ1-1
D: .
DNA: TGCGCCAGCAGCTTGAAAGGCGGGATGAACACTGAAGCTTTCTTT
CDR3: CASSLKGGMNTEAFF

size: many
V: TRBV9
J: TRBJ2-7
D: .
DNA: TGTGCCAGCAGCGTAGGGTTTCCGGAGGACGTAACCTACGAGCAGTACTTC
CDR3: CASSVGFPEDVTYEQYF

size: .
V: TRBV30
J: TRBJ2-5
D: TRBD2
DNA: TGTGCCTGGACTGCTCCCGGGACTAGCGGGGTAATGACAGAGACCCAGTACTTC
CDR3: CAWTAPGTSGVMTETQYF

size: .
V: TRBV20-1
J: TRBJ1-1
D: .
DNA: TGCAGTGCTAGAGATGGCCAGGGAAGCACTGAAGCTTTCTTT
CDR3: CSARDGQGSTEAFF

size: few
V: TRBV12-3/TRBV12-4
J: TRBJ2-1
D: .
DNA: TGTGCCAGCAGTTTTCTCAATGAGCAGTTCTTC
CDR3: CASSFLNEQFF

size: .
V: TRBV7-9
J: TRBJ2-7
D: TRBD2
DNA: TGTGCCAGCAGCTTAACTCCGGGAGGAGGGGATGATGACGAGCAGTACTTC
CDR3: CASSLTPGGGDDDEQYF

size: .
V: TRBV30
J: TRBJ2-1
D: .
DNA: TGTGCCTGGAGTGAGGGACACTCCTACAATGAGCAGTTCTTC
CDR3: CAWSEGHSYNEQFF

size: many
V: TRBV7-8
J: TRBJ2-3
D: .
DNA: TGTGCCAGCAGCCCCACACTAGTTATAACGAAAGATACGCAGTATTTT
CDR3: CASSPTLVITKDTQYF

size: .
V: TRBV20-1
J: TRBJ2-3
D: TRBD2
DNA: TGCAGGCCTAGCGGGAGGGTCCCAGATACGCAGTATTTT
CDR3: CRPSGRVPDTQYF

size: .
V: TRBV28
J: TRBJ1-2
D: TRBD1
DNA: TGTGCCAGCAGCTTAACTCCCAGGGGGCATGACTATGGCTACACCTTC
CDR3: CASSLTPRGHDYGYTF

size: few
V: TRBV18
J: TRBJ2-1
D: TRBD2
DNA: TGTGCCAGCTCCCAATGGCTAGCGGGGGCTCCGATCTACAATGAGCAGTTCTTC
CDR3: CASSQWLAGAPIYNEQFF

size: .
V: TRBV7-9
J: TRBJ2-6
D: TRBD1
DNA: TGTGCCAGGGCCGGGACAGGGGTCTCTGGGGCCAACGTCCTGACTTTC
CDR3: CARAGTGVSGANVLTF

size: .
V: TRBV7-3
J: TRBJ1-1
D: .
DNA: TGTGCCAGCAGCTTAAACCCGCCCTCGAGTACTGAAGCTTTCTTT
CDR3: CASSLNPPSSTEAFF

size: .
V: TRBV5-1
J: TRBJ1-4
D: .
DNA: TGCGCCAGCAGACGTTTTCGGGAGCTCAATGAAAAACTGTTTTTT
CDR3: CASRRFRELNEKLFF

size: few
V: TRBV6-5
J: TRBJ1-1
D: .
DNA: TGTGCCAGCAGTTACCCAGCGGCTGAAGCTTTCTTT
CDR3: CASSYPAAEAFF